The rows below give T cell receptor beta chains drawn from one sample of a study of blood T cell repertoires in COVID-19. This table comes from immunoSEQ multiplex PCR, and its TCRdb copy is limited to in-frame clones, with some not included. The data contain approximately 400,000 clones, roughly nine tenths of them singletons. The source material was peripheral blood. The receptors were sampled from a middle-aged man with acute or convalescent COVID-19. Each CDR3 is given with its conserved first and last residue. Each record gives: clone size, J gene, V gene, D gene, CDR3 protein, CDR3 DNA. D genes are given only for firm matches. The size of a clone is reported for some rows only, either as once, few or many, or as a class for expanded clones.

- TRBJ1-3 TRBV28 - CASRRGGSGNTIYF TGTGCCAGTAGGAGGGGCGGGTCAGGAAACACCATATATTTT
- TRBJ2-7 TRBV12-5 TRBD2 CASGILAAVPYEQYF TGTGCTAGTGGTATACTAGCGGCAGTACCCTACGAGCAGTACTTC
- TRBJ2-7 TRBV27 TRBD2 CASGLAGGIYEQYF TGTGCCAGCGGCTTAGCGGGGGGGATCTACGAGCAGTACTTC
- TRBJ1-3 TRBV27 - CASSGPGNTIYF TGTGCCAGCAGTGGCCCTGGAAACACCATATATTTT
- TRBJ2-2 TRBV3-1/TRBV3-2 - CASSHLPRGGTGELFF TGTGCCAGCAGCCATTTGCCCAGGGGTGGCACCGGGGAGCTGTTTTTT
- TRBJ2-7 TRBV10-1 TRBD1 CASSAGTGAYEQYF TGCGCCAGCAGCGCCGGGACAGGGGCTTACGAGCAGTACTTC
once TRBJ2-3 TRBV3-1/TRBV3-2 TRBD2 CASSPTKASGDTDTQYF TGTGCCAGCAGCCCCACGAAAGCTAGCGGGGACACAGATACGCAGTATTTT
- TRBJ1-2 TRBV19 TRBD1 CASRGGTGVGYTF TGTGCCTCGAGAGGTGGGACAGGGGTTGGCTACACCTTC
- TRBJ1-1 TRBV7-9 - CASRTGGDTEAFF TGTGCCAGCAGAACAGGTGGGGATACTGAAGCTTTCTTT
- TRBJ1-2 TRBV28 - CASSSGVSGYTF TGTGCCAGCAGTTCGGGGGTGAGTGGCTACACCTTC
once TRBJ2-7 TRBV27 - CASSLGQFYEQYF TGTGCCAGCAGTTTAGGGCAATTCTACGAGCAGTACTTC
once TRBJ2-1 TRBV7-7 TRBD2 CASSPLAGGGNEQFF TGTGCTAGCAGCCCGCTAGCGGGAGGGGGCAATGAGCAGTTCTTC
- TRBJ2-7 TRBV29-1 TRBD1 CSVLTGGASYEQYF TGCAGCGTTCTCACAGGGGGCGCTTCCTACGAGCAGTACTTC
- TRBJ2-3 TRBV19 TRBD1 CASSIQGAADTQYF TGTGCCAGTAGTATTCAGGGGGCCGCAGATACGCAGTATTTT
- TRBJ2-6 TRBV24-1 - CATSSSGAGANVLTF TGTGCCACCAGTTCATCAGGGGCTGGGGCCAACGTCCTGACTTTC
- TRBJ1-4 TRBV4-1 - CASSQGPGTTNEKLFF TGCGCCAGCAGCCAAGGTCCGGGAACAACTAATGAAAAACTGTTTTTT
few TRBJ1-1 TRBV12-5 - CASVLDSGNTEAFF TGTGCTAGTGTTCTGGACAGTGGTAACACTGAAGCTTTCTTT
- TRBJ2-1 TRBV5-1 TRBD2 CASSFGAGGPYNEQFF TGCGCCAGCAGCTTTGGTGCGGGAGGGCCCTACAATGAGCAGTTCTTC
once TRBJ2-1 TRBV4-2 - CASSQDGGQYNEQFF TGTGCCAGCAGCCAAGATGGCGGGCAGTACAATGAGCAGTTCTTC
- TRBJ2-3 TRBV28 TRBD2 CASSLRRGGRLADTQYF TGTGCCAGCAGTTTACGGCGGGGGGGTAGGTTAGCAGATACGCAGTATTTT
once TRBJ1-2 TRBV29-1 - CSVERTGNYGYTF TGCAGCGTTGAGCGGACGGGGAACTATGGCTACACCTTC
- TRBJ2-5 TRBV5-1 - CASSSGRHQETQYF TGCGCCAGCAGCTCGGGTAGGCACCAAGAGACCCAGTACTTC
- TRBJ1-3 TRBV3-1/TRBV3-2 - CASSQGRTRGNTIYF TGTGCCAGCAGCCAAGGCCGGACACGTGGGAACACCATATATTTT
few TRBJ2-2 TRBV6-4 - CASSAGTNTGELFF TGTGCCAGCAGTGCCGGGACTAACACCGGGGAGCTGTTTTTT
- TRBJ2-7 TRBV6-5 - CASSPLRELSYEQYF TGTGCCAGCAGTCCACTGCGGGAACTATCCTACGAGCAGTACTTC
- TRBJ1-1 TRBV5-6 - CASSLVNQANTEAFF TGTGCCAGCAGCTTGGTGAACCAGGCGAACACTGAAGCTTTCTTT
- TRBJ1-4 TRBV7-6 - CASSLAAGHGEKLFF TGTGCCAGCAGCTTAGCGGCAGGGCACGGTGAAAAACTGTTTTTT
- TRBJ1-2 TRBV7-9 - CASSPRVPYGYTF TGTGCCAGCAGCCCCCGGGTTCCCTATGGCTACACCTTC
once TRBJ1-2 TRBV28 TRBD1 CASSGGQESYGYTF TGTGCCAGCAGTGGGGGACAGGAGTCGTATGGCTACACCTTC
- TRBJ2-7 TRBV6-5 TRBD1 CASSYSISDRLYEQYF TGTGCCAGCAGTTACTCGATTTCGGACAGGTTATACGAGCAGTACTTC
- TRBJ2-4 TRBV4-2 - CASSQDSGGLVKNIQYF TGTGCCAGCAGCCAAGATTCCGGGGGGCTCGTCAAAAACATTCAGTACTTC
- TRBJ2-1 TRBV4-2 TRBD2 CASSQEGRGGSQFF TGTGCCAGCAGCCAAGAAGGTCGCGGGGGATCCCAGTTCTTC
- TRBJ2-7 TRBV6-2/TRBV6-3 TRBD1 CASSQGVYEQYF TGTGCCAGCAGCCAGGGGGTCTACGAGCAGTACTTC
- TRBJ1-1 TRBV2 TRBD1 CASSEDRELNTEAFF TGTGCCAGCAGTGAGGACAGGGAGCTGAACACTGAAGCTTTCTTT
- TRBJ2-1 TRBV14 - CASSSRILHMSEQFF TGTGCCAGCAGCTCCAGGATTCTCCACATGAGTGAGCAGTTCTTC
- TRBJ2-7 TRBV30 TRBD1 CAWSLGQGEYYEQYF TGTGCCTGGAGTCTGGGTCAGGGGGAGTACTACGAGCAGTACTTC
- TRBJ1-4 TRBV6-6 TRBD1 CASTDRGRWNEKLFF TGTGCCAGCACCGACAGGGGGCGCTGGAATGAAAAACTGTTTTTT
- TRBJ1-2 TRBV28 - CASSPGTYGYTF TGTGCCAGCAGTCCCGGGACTTATGGCTACACCTTC
- TRBJ2-3 TRBV5-1 TRBD2 CASSLAIAGVGDTQYF TGCGCCAGCAGCTTGGCGATAGCGGGAGTTGGAGATACGCAGTATTTT
once TRBJ2-7 TRBV7-6 TRBD2 CASSPTGGAEQYF TGTGCCAGCAGCCCCACGGGGGGGGCGGAGCAGTACTTC
- TRBJ1-2 TRBV7-9 - CASAIILQGQSYGYTF TGTGCCAGCGCCATCATCCTACAGGGACAAAGCTATGGCTACACCTTC
- TRBJ2-7 TRBV3-1/TRBV3-2 - CASSQENRRGKQYF TGTGCCAGCAGCCAAGAGAACCGAAGAGGGAAGCAGTACTTC
- TRBJ2-7 TRBV25-1 TRBD1 CASSGQGIDEQYF TGTGCCAGCAGCGGACAGGGAATCGACGAGCAGTACTTC
- TRBJ2-7 TRBV3-1/TRBV3-2 - CASSRGGNIPYEQYF TGTGCCAGCAGCCGAGGCGGAAATATCCCCTACGAGCAGTACTTC
once TRBJ1-1 TRBV19 TRBD1 CASSLRTGNTEAFF TGTGCCAGTAGTCTCCGGACAGGGAACACTGAAGCTTTCTTT
- TRBJ2-1 TRBV7-2 TRBD1 CASSPSGTGPYNEQFF TGTGCCAGCAGCCCGTCGGGGACAGGACCCTACAATGAGCAGTTCTTC
once TRBJ2-5 TRBV6-5 - CASSGGQPQETQYF TGTGCCAGCAGCGGAGGACAGCCCCAAGAGACCCAGTACTTC
- TRBJ1-2 TRBV28 TRBD1 CASSSLGQGLSLYGYTF TGTGCCAGCAGTTCCCTGGGACAGGGACTAAGTCTCTATGGCTACACCTTC
few TRBJ1-4 TRBV28 - CASSSSRIGEKLFF TGTGCCAGCAGTTCTTCCAGGATTGGGGAAAAACTGTTTTTT
- TRBJ1-2 TRBV29-1 TRBD1 CSVEGSGRGSRNYGYTF TGCAGCGTTGAAGGATCCGGCAGGGGGTCCCGTAACTATGGCTACACCTTC
- TRBJ2-7 TRBV9 - CASSQSFREQGEQYF TGTGCCAGCAGCCAATCGTTCAGGGAACAGGGCGAGCAGTACTTC
- TRBJ2-3 TRBV28 TRBD2 CASSRWTSGHSTDTQYF TGTGCCAGCAGTCGATGGACTAGCGGACATAGCACAGATACGCAGTATTTT
- TRBJ1-6 TRBV7-9 TRBD1 CASSPGTEIYNSPLHF TGTGCCAGCAGCCCGGGGACAGAGATATATAATTCACCCCTCCACTTT
- TRBJ2-1 TRBV7-3 TRBD1 CASSWKSGTGARDEQFF TGTGCCAGCAGCTGGAAATCCGGGACAGGGGCGAGGGATGAGCAGTTCTTC
- TRBJ2-3 TRBV9 - CASSVVGSGTDTQYF TGTGCCAGCAGCGTAGTGGGGTCAGGGACAGATACGCAGTATTTT